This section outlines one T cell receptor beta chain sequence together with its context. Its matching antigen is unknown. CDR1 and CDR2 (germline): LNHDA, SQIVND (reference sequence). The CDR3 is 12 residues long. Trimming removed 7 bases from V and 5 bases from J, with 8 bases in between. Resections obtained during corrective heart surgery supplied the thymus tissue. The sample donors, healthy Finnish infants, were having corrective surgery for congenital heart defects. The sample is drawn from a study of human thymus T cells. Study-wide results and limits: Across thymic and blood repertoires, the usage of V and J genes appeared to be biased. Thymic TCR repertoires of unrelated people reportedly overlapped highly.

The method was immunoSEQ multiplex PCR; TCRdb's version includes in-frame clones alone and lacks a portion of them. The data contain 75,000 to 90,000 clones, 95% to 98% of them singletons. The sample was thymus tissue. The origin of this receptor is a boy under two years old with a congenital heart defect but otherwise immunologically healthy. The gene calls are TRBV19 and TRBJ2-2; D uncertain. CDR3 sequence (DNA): TGTGCCAGTATGGATGGTACCGGGGAGCTGTTTTTT. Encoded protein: CASMDGTGELFF.